Listed below are T cell receptor beta chains from one sample, sequenced in a study of T cell repertoires in aging, cancer and after chemotherapy. One entry per CDR3 protein, called by TCRdb with MiXCR from the multiplex PCR reads. Counted here are about 15,000 distinct CDR3 sequences, 40% to 55% occurring once; the ten biggest clones make up 8% to 11%. Sequences were obtained from blood. These receptors came from a human donor in good health. Both conserved end residues are part of each CDR3. The D gene is left open where the match is weak. The size entry is marked missing in some rows and otherwise reads once, few, many or a size class.

d_call	clone_size	v_call	j_call	cdr3_nt	cdr3_aa
NA	NA	TRBV29-1	TRBJ2-7	TGCAACGTTCTCAGCAGCGAGCAGTACTTC	CNVLSSEQYF
NA	NA	TRBV6-2/TRBV6-3	TRBJ2-3	TGTGCCAGCAGTTACGGCTCTTTGAACACAGATACGCAGTATTTT	CASSYGSLNTDTQYF
NA	NA	TRBV6-5	TRBJ2-6	TGTGCCAGCAGTGACCGGGGGGCGTCTGGGGCCAACGTCCTGACTTTC	CASSDRGASGANVLTF
NA	NA	TRBV12-3/TRBV12-4	TRBJ2-2	TGTGCCAGCAGTTTGGGGGGATGGACGAGGAACACCGGGGAGCTGTTTTTT	CASSLGGWTRNTGELFF
NA	few	TRBV18	TRBJ2-2	TGTGCCAGCTCACCACCTGCTAGAACCGGGGAGCTGTTTTTT	CASSPPARTGELFF
TRBD2	few	TRBV19	TRBJ2-3	TGTGCCAGTGCTAGGGAATTCGGGAGGGATACGCAGTATTTT	CASAREFGRDTQYF
NA	NA	TRBV29-1	TRBJ1-1	TGCAGCGTTGAAGAGTCAATGGGCACTGAAGCTTTCTTT	CSVEESMGTEAFF
NA	NA	TRBV6-5	TRBJ1-2	TGTGCCAGCAGTCCGACAGCTACGACCTATGGCTACACCTTC	CASSPTATTYGYTF
NA	once	TRBV6-2/TRBV6-3	TRBJ2-1	TGTGCCAGCAGTTCGCCGGGATCCTACAATGAGCAGTTCTTC	CASSSPGSYNEQFF
TRBD1	NA	TRBV29-1	TRBJ2-7	TGCAGCGTTACCGGGACAGGGGGCCGGCAGTACTTC	CSVTGTGGRQYF
NA	NA	TRBV7-6	TRBJ2-7	TGTGCCAGCAGCACAGCGACAGTGGGGGTAGGCGAGCAGTACTTC	CASSTATVGVGEQYF
TRBD2	once	TRBV15	TRBJ2-3	TGTGCCACCAGCCTAAGCGGGAGGGAGTCAGATACGCAGTATTTT	CATSLSGRESDTQYF
NA	NA	TRBV5-4	TRBJ2-7	TGTGCCAGCAGCTTGGGGGGGGACAGTGTAGGCGAGCAGTACTTC	CASSLGGDSVGEQYF
TRBD2	few	TRBV5-5	TRBJ2-1	TGTGCCAGCAGCTTTCGCGGGAGCTTGGTCAATGAGCAGTTCTTC	CASSFRGSLVNEQFF
TRBD1	NA	TRBV6-6	TRBJ2-7	TGTGCCAGCAGACCTGACAGGGGGGAGCAGTACTTC	CASRPDRGEQYF
NA	few	TRBV12-3/TRBV12-4	TRBJ2-5	TGTGCCAGCACTTTAGGAGACCCCAGCCAGACCCAGTACTTC	CASTLGDPSQTQYF
NA	few	TRBV29-1	TRBJ1-1	TGCAGCGTTGCGGGGGACGGTGAAGCTTTCTTT	CSVAGDGEAFF
NA	few	TRBV29-1	TRBJ1-1	TGCAGCGTTAAACAGGCGAACACTGAAGCTTTCTTT	CSVKQANTEAFF
NA	medium-sized	TRBV6-5	TRBJ2-5	TGTGCCAGCAGCCGGACTCTCCAAGAGACCCAGTACTTC	CASSRTLQETQYF
NA	NA	TRBV13	TRBJ2-1	TGTGCCAGCAGCTTAGGGCGTGGGGTAGCGAAGAAGTTCTTC	CASSLGRGVAKKFF
TRBD1	NA	TRBV5-6	TRBJ2-7	TGTGCCAGCAGCCCGGGACAGACCTACGAGCAGTACTTC	CASSPGQTYEQYF
TRBD1	NA	TRBV6-2/TRBV6-3	TRBJ1-6	TGTGCCAGTAGTCGACCGGGACAGGGCGATTCACCCCTCCACTTT	CASSRPGQGDSPLHF
TRBD1	NA	TRBV19	TRBJ2-3	TGTGCCAGTAGTCTTGGGACAGGGGGCTCGGCAGATACGCAGTATTTT	CASSLGTGGSADTQYF
NA	once	TRBV6-2/TRBV6-3	TRBJ2-7	TGTGCCAGCAGTTACTCGACGTCTCCGAAGTACTTC	CASSYSTSPKYF
TRBD1	NA	TRBV15	TRBJ1-6	TGTGCCACCAGCAAGGACAGGGACTATAATTCACCCCTCCACTTT	CATSKDRDYNSPLHF
NA	NA	TRBV29-1	TRBJ2-1	TGCAGCGTTGATCTGGGGAATAAGCAGTTCTTC	CSVDLGNKQFF
TRBD1	NA	TRBV27	TRBJ1-2	TGTGCCAGCAGTCCGTGGACAGGGGCCTCAGCTAACTATGGCTACACCTTC	CASSPWTGASANYGYTF
TRBD2	NA	TRBV6-1	TRBJ2-7	TGTGCCAGCAGTAATCCCCGGGGGGGGTTCGACGAGCAGTACTTC	CASSNPRGGFDEQYF
TRBD2	few	TRBV5-3	TRBJ2-1	TGTGCCAGCAGCTCTTCGGGACTAGCGAACAATGAGCAGTTCTTC	CASSSSGLANNEQFF
TRBD1	NA	TRBV19	TRBJ1-1	TGTGCCAGTAGTATCACAGGGGGACGCACTGAAGCTTTCTTT	CASSITGGRTEAFF
TRBD2	NA	TRBV6-2/TRBV6-3	TRBJ2-1	TGTGCCAGCAGGGACCCGACTAGCGGGATATTGGATGAGCAGTTCTTC	CASRDPTSGILDEQFF
NA	NA	TRBV19	TRBJ2-1	TGTGCCAGTAGTCGGGGCGAGCAGTTCTTC	CASSRGEQFF
NA	few	TRBV19	TRBJ1-6	TGTGCCAGTAGTTTCTTGAGCTCCTATAATTCACCCCTCCACTTT	CASSFLSSYNSPLHF
TRBD2	NA	TRBV6-2/TRBV6-3	TRBJ2-3	TGTGCCAGCAGTTTACTAGCGGAGGAGTGGGGTGATACGCAGTATTTT	CASSLLAEEWGDTQYF
NA	NA	TRBV5-1	TRBJ2-3	TGCGCCAGCAGCCGCTCAGGGGGGGCAACACCAGATACGCAGTATTTT	CASSRSGGATPDTQYF
NA	NA	TRBV30	TRBJ1-5	TGTGCCTGGAGTGTACGAGGGGCTAGCAATCAGCCCCAGCATTTT	CAWSVRGASNQPQHF
NA	once	TRBV12-3/TRBV12-4	TRBJ2-2	TGTGCCAGCAGTTTAACGCGGGAGCTGTTTTTT	CASSLTRELFF
TRBD1	NA	TRBV27	TRBJ2-1	TGTGCCAGCAGGCCGACAGGGTTTGACAATGAGCAGTTCTTC	CASRPTGFDNEQFF
NA	NA	TRBV27	TRBJ2-7	TGTGCCAGCAGAATCGGGGCCGGTACCGAGCAGTACTTC	CASRIGAGTEQYF
TRBD1	NA	TRBV18	TRBJ1-4	TGTGCCAGCTCACTGACAGGGAATGAAAAACTGTTTTTT	CASSLTGNEKLFF
TRBD1	NA	TRBV27	TRBJ1-2	TGTGCCAGCAGCCGCCAAGGGGGCAAATATGGCTACACCTTC	CASSRQGGKYGYTF
NA	NA	TRBV20-1	TRBJ2-1	TGCAGTGCTAGAGATCAAGGGCCGTCTTCGGAGCAGTTCTTC	CSARDQGPSSEQFF
NA	few	TRBV6-5	TRBJ1-2	TGTGCCAGCAGTTACAACCACCCCGCCTATGGCTACACCTTC	CASSYNHPAYGYTF
TRBD2	NA	TRBV12-3/TRBV12-4	TRBJ2-1	TGTGCCAGCAGTTCACTAGCGGGGGTCCATGAGCAGTTCTTC	CASSSLAGVHEQFF
NA	few	TRBV6-5	TRBJ2-1	TGTGCCAGCTCCACGGGTTCGGCGAATGAGCAGTTCTTC	CASSTGSANEQFF
NA	NA	TRBV27	TRBJ1-3	TGTGCCAGCAGTCAGACGAGGCGCTCTGGAAACACCATATATTTT	CASSQTRRSGNTIYF
NA	NA	TRBV5-4	TRBJ2-3	TGTGCCAGCAGCTTGGTCGGTCGCCGGGACGGCACAGATACGCAGTATTTT	CASSLVGRRDGTDTQYF
NA	NA	TRBV7-2	TRBJ1-6	TGTGCCAGCAGTTACCGGGACCGTTCTAGTTTTCTCCACTTT	CASSYRDRSSFLHF
NA	few	TRBV6-2/TRBV6-3	TRBJ2-5	TGTGCCAGCACTCCCGACGGGGAGCAAGAGACCCAGTACTTC	CASTPDGEQETQYF
NA	NA	TRBV5-6	TRBJ2-5	TGTGCCAGCAGCTTGTATGGGGCTAGCGACTCAAGACAAGAGACCCAGTACTTC	CASSLYGASDSRQETQYF
NA	NA	TRBV18	TRBJ2-7	TGTGCCAGCTCACCAACCGGGGGCTACGAGCAGTACTTC	CASSPTGGYEQYF
NA	once	TRBV6-5	TRBJ2-7	TGTGCCAGCAGTTACTCCTCTCTAGGATCCTACGAGCAGTACTTC	CASSYSSLGSYEQYF
NA	NA	TRBV6-1	TRBJ2-2	TGTGCCAGCATTCGCCAAGGGGGGGTTTTCACCGGGGAGCTGTTTTTT	CASIRQGGVFTGELFF
TRBD2	NA	TRBV6-2/TRBV6-3	TRBJ2-1	TGTGCCGCAAGCGGGAGGGACTACAATGAGCAGTTCTTC	CAASGRDYNEQFF
TRBD2	NA	TRBV10-3	TRBJ2-1	TGTGCCATCAGTGAGTCTACGGGAGGGAGCTCCTACAATGAGCAGTTCTTC	CAISESTGGSSYNEQFF
NA	NA	TRBV19	TRBJ2-1	TGTGCCAGTAGTCTGGGGTCCTACAATGAGCAGTTCTTC	CASSLGSYNEQFF
NA	few	TRBV27	TRBJ2-7	TGTGCCAGCAGTTCCTGGGGCGCGGGGTACGAGCAGTACTTC	CASSSWGAGYEQYF
NA	few	TRBV6-1	TRBJ2-2	TGTGCCAGCAGCCGCACATCAGAGGGGGAGCTGTTTTTT	CASSRTSEGELFF
TRBD1	NA	TRBV5-6	TRBJ1-1	TGCGCCAGCAGTAGGGGGCAAATAGGCACTGAAGCTTTCTTT	CASSRGQIGTEAFF
NA	NA	TRBV6-2/TRBV6-3	TRBJ2-1	TGTGCCAGCAGACCCGGGGGCACGAATGAGCAGTTCTTC	CASRPGGTNEQFF